The next 3 T cell receptor beta chains were all read from a single sample in a study of control samples from healthy donors and cancer patients. Generated by immunoSEQ multiplex PCR, the TCRdb table keeps only in-frame clones and is missing some. Of over 150,000 clones detected, about nine tenths appear once; the ten largest clones hold 2% to 2.5%. The specimen sequenced was blood. All receptors derive from a woman between 35 and 50 years old in good health.

The gene calls are TRBV28 and TRBJ2-3; the match to TRBD2 covers 7 bases. The V gene's germline CDR1 is MDHEN and CDR2 SYDVKM. The CDR3 runs to 15 residues. Trimming cost V 4 bases and J 0 bases; bases outside gene matches: 4. CDR3 sequence (DNA): TGTGCCAGCAGTTGGAGCGGGGAGAGCACAGATACGCAGTATTTT. As protein: CASSWSGESTDTQYF.

The chain has TRBV5-5 and TRBJ2-2, with a tentative D call TRBD1 (5 bases). Between the trimmed V and J ends, which lost 4 bases and 3 bases, there was a span of 13 bases. There are 15 residues in the CDR3. The germline V gene has CDR1 SGHKS and CDR2 YYEKEE (reference sequence). The DNA of the CDR3 is TGTGCCAGCAGCCTTAGGGGTCCCCACACCGGGGAGCTGTTTTTT. Its translation: CASSLRGPHTGELFF.

The chain combines TRBV9 with TRBJ2-3; a weak D match, TRBD2 (6 bases). The CDR3 has 14 amino acids. Germline V gives CDR1 SGDLS, CDR2 YYNGEE. V lost 6 bases and J 2 bases, leaving 13 bases between the germline ends. This CDR3 is CASNAGFTTDTQYF. DNA of the CDR3: TGTGCCAGCAATGCGGGGTTCACCACAGATACGCAGTATTTT.